This note documents a single T cell receptor (beta chain) sequence. The ends were cut back, 6 bases at V and 3 bases at J, with 30 bases in the middle. The CDR3 runs 19 residues. The V gene's germline CDR1 is SNHLY and CDR2 FYNNEI. This entry comes from a study of blood T cell repertoires in COVID-19. The wider study: The United States, Italy and Spain supplied acute and convalescent COVID-19 samples. PBMCs, B-cell-depleted T cells, or T cells were the source of the cDNA or gDNA that made up the material.

Patients of the Seattle cohort, enrolled during active infection, were followed longitudinally. Original methodology: Nucleated cell counts were estimated from reference gene primer amplification. Measured with immunoSEQ multiplex PCR; TCRdb has only the in-frame clones, and not every one. D and trimming were read from the DNA, whereas the V and J calls and clone size are those reported in that table. Among fewer than 450,000 clones, about nine tenths were seen once, and the ten largest hold just under 7.5%. This TCR came from a woman aged 70 to 79 with COVID-19, enrolled during active disease. Specimen: peripheral blood. V is TRBV2 and J is TRBJ2-7, with D tentatively TRBD2 (6 bases). For the CDR3, the DNA is TGTGCCAGCAGGACCTCCTCCGGGACTGACCCTAAGCGGATCTACGAGCAGTACTTC. Residues: CASRTSSGTDPKRIYEQYF.